Here is one TCR beta chain with its context. The study assigned cohorts using participant-reported clinical history. This specimen belongs to a study of blood T cell repertoires in COVID-19. In the study overall: Nucleic acid was either cDNA or gDNA, and it came from T cells, B-cell-depleted T cells, or PBMCs.

The data were produced by immunoSEQ multiplex PCR, yet TCRdb's version contains in-frame clones alone and is incomplete. The sample yields roughly 250,000 clones, roughly nine tenths seen once. V gave up 2 bases and J gave up 0 bases, with 8 bases separating them. The CDR3 spans 15 residues. Germline assignment: CDR1 MNHEY and CDR2 SMNVEV (reference sequence). The chain joins TRBV27 to TRBJ2-4, with D possibly being TRBD1 (6 bases). The specimen sequenced was PBMCs or T cells enriched from blood (not recorded which). The sequence came from a woman under 40 with acute COVID-19. CDR3 loop: CASSLGGKAKNIQYF. CDR3 in DNA: TGTGCCAGCAGTTTAGGGGGCAAAGCCAAAAACATTCAGTACTTC.